This T cell receptor (beta chain) originates from a study of blood T cell repertoires in COVID-19. Overall study context: Whether acute or convalescent, the COVID-19 samples came from the United States, Italy and Spain. Sources were T cells, B-cell-depleted T cells, or PBMCs; the material itself was cDNA or gDNA.

Original handling: It was from reference gene primer amplification that nucleated cell counts were estimated. Sequencing used immunoSEQ multiplex PCR; TCRdb keeps in-frame clones, though not all of them. D and trimming come from the DNA, and the V and J calls and clone size come from that table. Among 200,000 to 250,000 clones, around 87% were seen once, and the ten largest hold just under 6.5%. This TCR came from a woman under 40 with acute COVID-19. What was sequenced was PBMCs or T cells enriched from blood (not recorded which).

CDR3 amino acids: CSVDGDRTLYGYTF. The DNA for the CDR3 is TGCAGCGTTGATGGGGACAGGACTCTTTATGGCTACACCTTC. V gene TRBV29-1 combines with J gene TRBJ1-2; TRBD1 matches at 8 bases. Germline V lookup: CDR1 SQVTM, CDR2 ANQGSEA. V was pared by 3 bases and J by 5 bases, with 8 bases of the junction left unmatched. The CDR3 extends over 14 amino acids. The full variable domain, with the rest looked up from reference TRBV29-1 and TRBJ1-2, is SAVISQKPSRDICQRGTSLTIQCQVDSQVTMMFWYRQQPGQSLTLIATANQGSEATYESGFVIDKFPISRPNLTFSTLTVSNMSPEDSSIYLCSVDGDRTLYGYTFGSGTRLTVV.